Presented here are 26 T cell receptor beta chains from one specimen sequenced in a study of T cell repertoires in cytomegalovirus infection. Their target antigens are unknown. One entry per CDR3 protein results from TCRdb running MiXCR on the reads. The table includes about 830,000 distinct CDR3 sequences, around a third detected once. Material: cultured CD8+ T cells from PBMCs, obtained from culture after CMV antigen stimulation. The receptor source for this set is a human donor in good health (CMV status not recorded). Some clones in this sample may be carry-over from other donors' samples.

In its sample, this clonotype was seen a few times. CDR3 coding DNA: TGTGCCATCAGTGAGCCCGTGCTGGGCGGGAAAATAGAGTTGGAATCCCATGGCTACACCTTC. This encodes CAISEPVLGGKIELESHGYTF. The rearrangement joins TRBV10-3 to TRBJ1-2, with D unresolved. The CDR3 is 21 residues long. Germline V gives CDR1 ENHRY, CDR2 SYGVKD. Trimming took 2 bases from V and 6 from J, leaving 34 bases between them.

This clonotype was picked up one time. The CDR3 protein is CASSQAQGSYEQYV. CDR3 DNA: TGCGCCAGCAGCCAAGCCCAGGGGTCCTACGAGCAGTACGTC. The chain uses TRBV4-3 and TRBJ2-7; D perhaps matches TRBD1 (6 bases). Per germline, CDR1 LGHNA and CDR2 YSLEER. The V end was cut by 1 base, the J end by 1 base, with 8 bases between. The CDR3 contains 14 residues.

The CDR3 DNA follows: TGTGCCAGCAGTGAGGCAGTGTATAGCAATCAGCCCCAGCATTTT. It yields the protein CASSEAVYSNQPQHF. The chain employs TRBV27 and TRBJ1-5; D remains ambiguous. Germline lookup yields CDR1 MNHEY and CDR2 SMNVEV (reference sequence). The CDR3 has 15 residues. V was trimmed by 5 bases and J by 0 bases, leaving 11 bases between them.

This clonotype was picked up a small number of times. This chain uses TRBV5-4 with TRBJ2-1; TRBD1 matches at 11 bases. This CDR3 is built from 16 residues. With V trimmed by 2 bases and J by 5 bases, 6 bases remained unmatched. Germline V CDR1 and CDR2: SGHNT, YYREEE (reference sequence). CDR3 DNA sequence: TGTGCCAGCAGCTTACCCGGGACAGGGGGTGACAATGAGCAGTTCTTC. This sequence encodes CASSLPGTGGDNEQFF.

A few counts support this clonotype. The chain employs TRBV6-6 and TRBJ1-2, with 10 bases matching TRBD1. This CDR3 comprises 17 residues. V lost 5 bases to trimming and J lost 3 bases; unmatched junction nucleotides: 12. The V gene's germline CDR1 is MNHNY and CDR2 SVGAGI (reference sequence). CDR3 amino acids: CASSPPLPTGGYYGYTF. DNA for the CDR3: TGTGCCAGCAGTCCACCCCTGCCGACAGGGGGCTACTATGGCTACACCTTC.

This clonotype was recorded once. The rearrangement uses TRBV2 and TRBJ2-7, with 7 bases that match TRBD2. CDR3 length: 16 residues. Germline V lookup: CDR1 SNHLY, CDR2 FYNNEI. Trimming cost V 3 bases and J 0 bases; bases outside gene matches: 8. The CDR3 nucleotides read TGTGCCAGCAGTGAGAGGCGGGGGTTTAGCTCCTACGAGCAGTACTTC. Protein sequence: CASSERRGFSSYEQYF.

A few counts support this clonotype. The chain has TRBV6-5 and TRBJ2-3; the match to TRBD2 covers 11 bases. The CDR3 runs to 16 residues. Trimming removed 4 bases from V and 6 bases from J; junction bases left unmatched: 9. Germline CDR1 and CDR2: MNHEY and SVGAGI. The CDR3 sequence is CASSSLAGGVADTQYF. The CDR3 DNA sequence: TGTGCCAGCAGTTCCTTAGCGGGGGGGGTAGCGGATACGCAGTATTTT.

The chain has TRBV7-4 and TRBJ2-1; 10 bases map to TRBD1. In germline, CDR1 is SGHVT, CDR2 SQSDAQ. The CDR3 sequence is 16 residues long. The V and J ends lost 6 bases and 3 bases, in that order; junction bases with no gene match: 8. The chain's CDR3 is CASRARDRGNYNEQFF. Here the CDR3 DNA reads TGTGCCAGCAGGGCCCGGGACAGGGGAAACTACAATGAGCAGTTCTTC.

The chain has TRBV7-9 and TRBJ1-4; D is ambiguous. The germline V gene has CDR1 SEHNR and CDR2 FQNEAQ (reference sequence). Trimming removed 3 bases at V and 2 bases at J, with 13 bases between. The CDR3 spans 16 residues. The CDR3 region is CASSFVDTATNEKLFF. The DNA of the CDR3 is TGTGCCAGCAGCTTCGTGGATACAGCGACTAATGAAAAACTGTTTTTT.

CDR3 DNA sequence: TGTGCCAGCAGTCCATCGACAGATCGAGGCGTCGAGCAGTACGTC. Residues: CASSPSTDRGVEQYV. The J gene is TRBJ2-7, the V gene TRBV28, with D possibly TRBD1 on 5 matching bases. The length of the CDR3 is 15 residues. V gave up 5 bases and J gave up 6 bases, with 20 bases separating them. Germline loops: CDR1 MDHEN, CDR2 SYDVKM.

The table lists this clonotype with a few counts. The chain has TRBV6-2 or TRBV6-3 and TRBJ2-1; 11 nucleotides agree with TRBD2. The CDR3 is 14 amino acids. CDR1 and CDR2 from the germline V gene are MNHEY and SVGEGT. J lost 4 bases, V lost 7 bases, and 3 bases had no gene match. CDR3 nucleotide sequence: TGTGCCAGCACCGGGACTAGCGGATACAATGAGCAGTTCTTC. This gives the protein CASTGTSGYNEQFF.

The sample holds a few counts of this clonotype. V usage is TRBV29-1 and J usage is TRBJ2-2; perhaps TRBD1 as D (6 bases). Looked up from germline, CDR1 is SQVTM and CDR2 is ANQGSEA. This CDR3 spans 13 amino acids. The germline V and J ends were trimmed by 5 bases and 7 bases, with 14 bases remaining between them. The CDR3 is CSVPTEDSGELFF. The CDR3 bases are TGCAGCGTTCCAACTGAGGACAGCGGGGAGCTGTTTTTT.

The V gene is TRBV7-3, the J gene TRBJ2-1, with TRBD2 identical over 10 bases. The germline gives CDR1 SGHTA, CDR2 FQGTGA. The length of the CDR3 is 15 residues. V lost 5 bases to trimming and J lost 4 bases; unmatched junction nucleotides: 5. Written as DNA, the CDR3 is TGTGCCAGCAGCCAGGGACTAGCGATGTACAATGAGCAGTTCTTC. It encodes CASSQGLAMYNEQFF.

This clonotype was picked up a small number of times. This chain joins TRBV7-9 and TRBJ2-1, with TRBD2 identical over 7 bases. The CDR3 is 18 residues long. V shed 5 bases, J shed 9 bases, and the junction held 22 bases outside the gene matches. Looked up from germline, CDR1 is SEHNR and CDR2 is FQNEAQ (reference sequence). The CDR3 region has the DNA TGTGCCAGCAGCCCCCCAACGGGGGGTCTCTCTTTACAAGTTGAGCAGTTCTTC. Its protein is CASSPPTGGLSLQVEQFF.

This clonotype occurred many times. The chain carries TRBV7-6 and TRBJ2-2, with D tentatively TRBD1 (6 bases). The germline gives CDR1 SGHVS, CDR2 FNYEAQ. This CDR3 contains 12 residues. The V and J ends lost 5 bases and 7 bases respectively, with 8 bases between them. CDR3 DNA sequence: TGTGCCAGCAGCCCAGGGGACGGGGAGCTGTTTTTT. The encoded protein is CASSPGDGELFF.

V and J are TRBV7-9 and TRBJ2-7; 7 bases agree with TRBD1. Germline-derived CDR1 and CDR2 are SEHNR and FQNEAQ (reference sequence). V shed 5 bases and J 2 bases; nucleotides not matched to a gene: 9. The CDR3 runs 15 residues. The CDR3, as DNA: TGTGCCAGCAGCAAATTACCCGACAGGGCCTACGAGCAGTACGTC. This encodes CASSKLPDRAYEQYV.

V usage is TRBV19 and J usage is TRBJ2-2; D not resolved. CDR3 size: 18 residues. Germline values: CDR1 LNHDA, CDR2 SQIVND (reference sequence). V lost 6 bases to trimming and J lost 0 bases, with 20 bases between them. The CDR3 region is CASRLNRAPVANTGELFF. Here the CDR3 DNA reads TGTGCCAGTAGGCTTAACCGGGCACCGGTCGCGAACACCGGGGAGCTGTTTTTT.

There are a few counts of this clonotype. V usage is TRBV28 and J usage is TRBJ2-1; D is perhaps TRBD2 (6 bases). The length of the CDR3 is 15 residues. V gave up 3 bases and J gave up 3 bases, with 12 bases separating them. Per germline, CDR1 MDHEN and CDR2 SYDVKM. In nucleotides, the CDR3 is TGTGCCAGCAGTTTTGGTGTAGCGGTCTACAATGAGCAGTTCTTC. As protein: CASSFGVAVYNEQFF.

The rearrangement joins TRBV5-1 to TRBJ1-3, with D possibly being TRBD1 (6 bases). The V gene lost 3 bases and the J gene lost 3 bases, with 10 bases spanning the gap. Germline V gives CDR1 SGHRS, CDR2 YFSETQ. The CDR3 has 14 amino acids. The CDR3 region is CASSSDRDGNTIYF. DNA of the CDR3: TGCGCCAGCAGCTCGGACAGAGATGGAAACACCATATATTTT.

V usage is TRBV2 and J usage is TRBJ1-6; TRBD1 might be the D (5 bases). The CDR3 is made up of 14 amino acids. Per the germline V gene, CDR1 is SNHLY and CDR2 is FYNNEI. Trimming pared 3 bases from V and 6 bases from J, leaving 9 bases between. Here the CDR3 DNA reads TGTGCCAGCAGTGAGGGGCGGCGTAATTCACCCCTCCACTTT. It codes for CASSEGRRNSPLHF.

Many counts were recorded for this clonotype. The chain uses TRBV5-6 and TRBJ2-2; TRBD2 might be the D (6 bases). The CDR3 has 13 amino acids. V was cut by 2 bases and J by 6 bases, with 8 bases left in between. The germline V gene encodes CDR1 SGHDT and CDR2 YYEEEE. The CDR3 sequence: CASSLGGPGELFF. For the CDR3, the DNA is TGTGCCAGCAGCTTAGGAGGGCCCGGGGAGCTGTTTTTT.

The CDR3, as DNA: TGTGCCAGCAGCTTAAACGGGGCAGGGGGCAAGAAATACGAGCAGTACTTC. It specifies CASSLNGAGGKKYEQYF. The chain employs TRBV7-8 and TRBJ2-7; 8 bases match TRBD1. CDR3 length equals 17 residues. Germline CDR1 SGHVS, CDR2 FQNEAQ. The J segment lost 4 bases and the V segment lost 2 bases, leaving 13 bases of the junction unmatched.

This clonotype showed up just a few times. The chain uses TRBV27 and TRBJ2-7, with 7 bases identical to TRBD1. The CDR3 is 13 residues long. In germline, CDR1 is MNHEY, CDR2 SMNVEV (reference sequence). V dropped 5 bases and J dropped 3; count of bases not matched to a gene: 4. The CDR3 bases are TGTGCCAGCAGTCTGACAGGGCGCTACGAGCAGTACTTC. Translation: CASSLTGRYEQYF.

Of note for this clonotype: A junction boundary mismatches the germline segment, possibly from a read error. This chain connects TRBV7-3 to TRBJ2-5, with D unclear. The CDR3 length is 16 residues. Per germline, CDR1 SGHTA and CDR2 FQGTGA. The CDR3 region has the DNA TGTGCCAGCAACTTAGTTTCGTCAGGCCTCGGGGAGACCCAGTACTTC. This codes for CASNLVSSGLGETQYF.

V and J are TRBV5-1 and TRBJ2-1, with 11 bases lining up with TRBD2. There are 17 residues in the CDR3. Germline V gene sequence: CDR1 SGHRS, CDR2 YFSETQ. The ends lost 4 bases at V and 0 bases at J; junction bases unmatched: 6. CDR3 region: CASSALAGGSSYNEQFF. CDR3 coding DNA: TGCGCCAGCAGCGCCTTAGCGGGGGGGAGCTCCTACAATGAGCAGTTCTTC.

There are many counts of this clonotype. This CDR3 is CASSSEDRRTSYEQYF. CDR3 coding DNA: TGTGCCAGCAGCTCAGAGGACAGGCGGACCTCCTACGAGCAGTACTTC. The gene calls are TRBV7-6 and TRBJ2-7; TRBD1 matches at 7 bases. V lost 4 bases and J lost 0; bases outside the gene matches: 9. This CDR3 is 16 amino acids long. CDR1 and CDR2 from the germline V gene are SGHVS and FNYEAQ.